This TCR beta chain stems from a study of OX40 agonist ivuxolimab in advanced cancers. The CDR3 extends over 15 amino acids. Per the germline V gene, CDR1 is PRHDT and CDR2 is FYEKMQ (reference sequence). As to this clone: The junction differs from germline at one of its ends, possibly a read error.

Sequencing was performed with immunoSEQ multiplex PCR; in TCRdb, only in-frame clones are kept and a portion is missing. In the table there are approximately 54,000 clones, less than 95% of which are singletons. The sequencing used CD4+ or CD8+ T cells sorted from blood, collected in a trial of the OX40 agonist ivuxolimab. The chain combines TRBV13 with TRBJ2-7; a possible D gene is TRBD1 (6 bases). The clonotype comes from an adult with an advanced solid tumor such as melanoma, head and neck, liver or kidney cancer. The DNA of the CDR3 is TGTGCCAGCAGCCTAGGCAGGGGAGTAGTCTACGAGCAGTACTTC. It specifies CASSLGRGVVYEQYF.